This TCR beta chain was captured in a study of response to subunit inactivated influenza vaccine. Each CDR3 protein is one row after TCRdb ran MiXCR on the RT-PCR reads. The repertoire holds 450,000 to 600,000 distinct CDR3 sequences, with approximately 16% as singletons. Germline CDR1 is SEHNR and CDR2 is FQNEAQ (reference sequence). V dropped 1 base and J dropped 4 bases, with 10 bases sitting between them. The CDR3 is 14 amino acids. The input for sequencing was CD4+ T cells sorted from PBMCs, taken around 2 years after vaccination. The rearrangement links TRBV7-9 to TRBJ1-2, with TRBD1 as a possible D gene (5 bases). The sequence derives from a man aged 45-69 years who received an inactivated influenza vaccine. CDR3 sequence reads: CASSLEQGTYGYTF. The CDR3 nucleotides read TGTGCCAGCAGCTTAGAGCAGGGAACCTATGGCTACACCTTC.